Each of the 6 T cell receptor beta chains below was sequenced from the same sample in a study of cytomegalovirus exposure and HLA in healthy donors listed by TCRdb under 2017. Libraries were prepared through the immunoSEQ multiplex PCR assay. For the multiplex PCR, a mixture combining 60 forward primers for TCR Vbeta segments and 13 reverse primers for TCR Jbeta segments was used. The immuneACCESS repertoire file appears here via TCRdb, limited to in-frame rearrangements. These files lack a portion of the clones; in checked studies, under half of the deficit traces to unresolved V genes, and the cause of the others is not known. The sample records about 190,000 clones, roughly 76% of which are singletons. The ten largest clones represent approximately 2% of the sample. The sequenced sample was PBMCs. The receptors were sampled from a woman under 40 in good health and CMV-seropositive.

For the CDR3, the DNA is TGTGCCACCAGCAGAGATTCAGGGGACACTGAAGCTTTCTTT. It specifies CATSRDSGDTEAFF. The chain is built from TRBV15 and TRBJ1-1, with D possibly TRBD1 on 6 matching bases. The V gene's germline CDR1 is LNHNV and CDR2 YYDKDF (reference sequence). Trimming removed 0 bases from V and 3 bases from J, with 8 bases in between. CDR3 length: 14 residues.

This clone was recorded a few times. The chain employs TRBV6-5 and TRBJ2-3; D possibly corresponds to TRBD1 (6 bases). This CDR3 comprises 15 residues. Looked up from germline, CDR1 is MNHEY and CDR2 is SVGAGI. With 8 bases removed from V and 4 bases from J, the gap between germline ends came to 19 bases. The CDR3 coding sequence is TGTGCCAGCGGGTACTCTACAGGGTCCGCAGATACGCAGTATTTT. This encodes CASGYSTGSADTQYF.

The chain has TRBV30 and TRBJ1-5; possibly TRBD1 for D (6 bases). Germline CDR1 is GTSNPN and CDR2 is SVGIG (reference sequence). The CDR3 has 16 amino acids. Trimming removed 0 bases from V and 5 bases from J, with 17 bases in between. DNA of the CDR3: TGTGCCTGGAGTGTTGGGGGCAGGGGACCCTATCAGCCCCAGCATTTT. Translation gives CAWSVGGRGPYQPQHF.

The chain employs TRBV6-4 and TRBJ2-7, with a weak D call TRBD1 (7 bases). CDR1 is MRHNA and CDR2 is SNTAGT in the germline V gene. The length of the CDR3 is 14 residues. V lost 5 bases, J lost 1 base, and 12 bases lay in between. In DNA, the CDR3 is TGTGCCAGCAGTCGCCAGGGGGGATCCTACGAGCAGTACTTC. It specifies CASSRQGGSYEQYF.

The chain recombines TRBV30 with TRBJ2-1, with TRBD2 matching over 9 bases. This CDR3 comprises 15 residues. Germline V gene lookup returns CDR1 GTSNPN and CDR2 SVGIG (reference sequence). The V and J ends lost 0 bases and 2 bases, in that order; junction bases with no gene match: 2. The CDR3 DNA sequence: TGTGCCTGGAGTGTTGCTAGCGGGACCTACAATGAGCAGTTCTTC. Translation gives CAWSVASGTYNEQFF.

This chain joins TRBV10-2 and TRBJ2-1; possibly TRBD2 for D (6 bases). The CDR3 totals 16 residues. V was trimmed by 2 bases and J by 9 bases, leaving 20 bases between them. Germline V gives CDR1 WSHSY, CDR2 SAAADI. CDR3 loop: CASSELGPRPGGEQFF. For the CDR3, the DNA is TGCGCCAGCAGTGAGCTGGGACCTAGGCCCGGGGGTGAGCAGTTCTTC.